This T cell receptor (beta chain) was sequenced during a study of T cells expressing NK-cell markers (dated by TCRdb to between 2020 and 2021). About the investigation overall: TCR beta-chain repertoires were profiled in sorted CD3+CD56+NKG2C+, CD3+CD56+NKG2C- and CD3+CD56-NKG2C+ T-cell subsets from about 8 donors. All eight donors whose samples were sequenced were randomly selected healthy volunteers, three of them men and five women. Libraries were sequenced as 2 x 150 bp reads on Illumina HiSeq 2000/2500, MiSeq or NextSeq. Of the eight sequenced donors, seven were found to be HCMV-seropositive and one was found to be HCMV-seronegative.

The germline V gene (reference sequence) yields DFQATT for CDR1 and SNEGSKA for CDR2. Spanning cysteine to phenylalanine, the CDR3 consists of 13 amino acids. DNA for this receptor is not on file. This sample was sequenced with an Illumina HiSeq 2000. TCR beta cDNA libraries were prepared using 5'RACE template switching, which introduced a universal primer site and unique molecular identifiers. cDNA synthesis was primed from the TCR beta constant segment, followed by two successive PCR amplification steps. As for the original processing: MIGEC was used to demultiplex reads and group reads by UMI, and MiTCR was used to assemble and quantify clonotypes. To exclude erroneous sequences, only TCR cDNA sequences supported by at least two reads were retained. The tcR package was used for downstream repertoire analysis, and clonotypes were matched across fractions by CDR3 nucleotide sequence plus V segment. VDJmatch was used to annotate antigen specificity against VDJdb, with one amino acid substitution allowed in CDR3. Following TCRdb reprocessing, every CDR3 protein sequence forms one entry, and DNA is not provided. V and J calls and clone size were set by TCRdb, not the authors. The sample has roughly 420,000 distinct CDR3 sequences on record. 7.3% of the sample is in the top ten clones.

Concerning this clonotype itself: What this receptor recognizes is not known.

HCMV serostatus was determined by detecting HCMV-specific IgG in serum with a commercial ELISA kit. Ficoll density gradient centrifugation was used to isolate peripheral blood mononuclear cells from blood. Overall results and qualifications from the work: Those dominant clonotypes were again the most abundant among CD3+CD56-NKG2C+ cells in four donors, at about 28.3-65%. For six donors, the dominant CD3+CD56+NKG2C+ clonotypes were among the top 10 CD8+ clonotypes and accounted for roughly 1.0-8% of CD8+ T cells. Whether the expanded NKG2C-expressing T cell clones were specific for HCMV antigens remained unclear.

Sequences were obtained from blood T cells: a sorted CD56 or NKG2C T cell subset, CD4+ or CD8+ T cells, or bulk PBMC T cells (not recorded which). The receptor chain draws on TRBV20-1 and TRBJ2-7; without DNA, the TCRdb call of TRBD2 cannot be checked. The sequence was obtained from a woman aged 18-69 years in good health. The CDR3 loop reads CSPREGGNYEQYF.